This T cell receptor (beta chain) was found in a study of cytomegalovirus exposure and HLA in healthy donors. With 4 bases clipped from V and 5 bases from J, the junction kept 2 bases outside the gene matches. Per germline, CDR1 SNHLY and CDR2 FYNNEI. This CDR3 contains 14 residues. Here immunoSEQ multiplex PCR was the method, and the copy in TCRdb shows in-frame clones only, minus some. The sample has roughly 150,000 clones, roughly 90% seen once; the top ten hold about 2.2%. V usage is TRBV2 and J usage is TRBJ1-5; TRBD1 matches 10 bases. Sequencing was performed on PBMCs. This TCR derives from a woman between 18 and 29 years old in good health and CMV-seronegative. CDR3 DNA sequence: TGTGCCAGCAGTGGGACAGGGGGTGATCAGCCCCAGCATTTT. Translated, it gives CASSGTGGDQPQHF.